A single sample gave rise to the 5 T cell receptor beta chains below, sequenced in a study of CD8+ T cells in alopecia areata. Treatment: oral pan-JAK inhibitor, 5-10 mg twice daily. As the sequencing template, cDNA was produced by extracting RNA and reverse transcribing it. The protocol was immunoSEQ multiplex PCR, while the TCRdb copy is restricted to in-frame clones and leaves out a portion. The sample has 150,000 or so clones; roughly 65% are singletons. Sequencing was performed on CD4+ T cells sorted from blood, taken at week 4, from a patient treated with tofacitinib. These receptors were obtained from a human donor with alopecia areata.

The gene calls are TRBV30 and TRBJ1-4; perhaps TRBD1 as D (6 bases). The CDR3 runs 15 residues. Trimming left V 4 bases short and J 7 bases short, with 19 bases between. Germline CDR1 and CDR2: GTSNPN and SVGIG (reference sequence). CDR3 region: CAWTQGDRSAEKLFF. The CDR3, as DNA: TGTGCCTGGACCCAGGGTGACAGGTCGGCTGAAAAACTGTTTTTT. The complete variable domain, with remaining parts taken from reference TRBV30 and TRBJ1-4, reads SQTIHQWPATLVQPVGSPLSLECTVEGTSNPNLYWYRQAAGRGLQLLFYSVGIGQISSEVPQNLSASRPQDRQFILSSKKLLLSDSGFYLCAWTQGDRSAEKLFFGSGTQLSVL.

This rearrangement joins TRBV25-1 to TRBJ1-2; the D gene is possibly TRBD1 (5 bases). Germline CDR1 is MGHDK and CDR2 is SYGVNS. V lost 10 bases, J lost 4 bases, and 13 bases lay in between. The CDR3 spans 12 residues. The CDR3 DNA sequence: TGTGCCACCCTGGGGGGACCCTATGGCTACACCTTC. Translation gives CATLGGPYGYTF.

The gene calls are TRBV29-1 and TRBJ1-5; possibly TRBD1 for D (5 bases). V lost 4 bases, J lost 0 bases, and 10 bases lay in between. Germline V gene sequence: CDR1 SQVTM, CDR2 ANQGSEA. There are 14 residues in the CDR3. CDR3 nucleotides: TGCAGCGTTGCGCCCCAGGGTAGCAATCAGCCCCAGCATTTT. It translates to CSVAPQGSNQPQHF.

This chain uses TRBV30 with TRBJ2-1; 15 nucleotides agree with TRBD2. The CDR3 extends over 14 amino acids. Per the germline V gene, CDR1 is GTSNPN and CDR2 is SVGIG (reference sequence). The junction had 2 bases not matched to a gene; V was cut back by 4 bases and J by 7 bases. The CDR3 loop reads CAWNGLAGGNEQFF. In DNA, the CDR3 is TGTGCCTGGAATGGACTAGCGGGGGGGAATGAGCAGTTCTTC.

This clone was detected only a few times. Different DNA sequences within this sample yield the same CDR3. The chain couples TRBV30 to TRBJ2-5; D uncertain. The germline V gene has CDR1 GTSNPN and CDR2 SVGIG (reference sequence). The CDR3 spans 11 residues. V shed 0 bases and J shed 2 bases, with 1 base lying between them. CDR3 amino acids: CAWSVQETQYF. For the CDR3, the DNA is TGTGCCTGGAGTGTACAAGAGACCCAGTACTTC.